The entry below describes one T cell receptor beta chain. The antigen is not known. These data are taken from a study of early stage breast cancer tumors. Study as a whole: Of approximately 16 invasive breast tumors, twelve were hormone receptor-positive, HER2-negative. The ER+/PR+/HER2- tumors included 7 to 9 ductal and a few lobular carcinomas. Findings of the study overall: Commonly generated sequences made up most enriched TCRB sequences shared between patients.

Data came from immunoSEQ multiplex PCR; TCRdb stores just in-frame clones and leaves some out. The sample consists of fewer than 50,000 clones, 70% to 80% of them appearing once. The germline V gene encodes CDR1 LNHDA and CDR2 SQIVND (reference sequence). Losses at the gene ends were 3 bases for V and 11 bases for J; bases not matched to a gene: 9. There are 14 residues in the CDR3. The V and J genes are TRBV19 and TRBJ2-1, with 8 bases lining up with TRBD2. This clonotype was obtained from a person between 45 and 65 years old with breast cancer. The sample comprised blood. CDR3 nucleotide sequence: TGTGCCAGTAGTATCGGTGGTAGCGGGGTAAAGCAGTTCTTC. Protein product: CASSIGGSGVKQFF. The full variable domain, with the rest looked up from reference TRBV19 and TRBJ2-1, is DGGITQSPKYLFRKEGQNVTLSCEQNLNHDAMYWYRQDPGQGLRLIYYSQIVNDFQKGDIAEGYSVSREKKESFPLTVTSAQKNPTAFYLCASSIGGSGVKQFFGPGTRLTVL.